The sequence of this T cell receptor beta chain was determined in a study of blood T cells in healthy people across ages. The overall study: Template-switching capture recovered about one barcoded beta molecule per two T cells. Points from the study as a whole: Aged donors had fewer naive CD4+ cells and lower diversity than long-lived donors. With donor CMV status unknown, expanded clonotype changes were possibly confounded.

V was clipped by 5 bases and J by 1 base, with 14 bases between them. The V gene's germline CDR1 is SEHNR and CDR2 FQNEAQ (reference sequence). CDR3 length: 15 amino acids. Per sample, a minimum of 7 million PBMCs were isolated. PCR was performed a second time for about 7 to 11 cycles using a sample-barcoded 5' primer and a J-beta primer mix. Each CDR3 protein gets one entry after TCRdb re-called the 5' RACE reads with MiXCR. The sample carries 1.8 million or so distinct CDR3 sequences, around 40% recorded once. This clonotype was counted a few times. Its antigen is as yet unknown. Sample: blood. The clonotype was recovered from a human donor in good health. The chain recombines TRBV7-9 with TRBJ1-1; perhaps TRBD1 as D (5 bases). The CDR3 here is CASSPPPGGNTEAFF. CDR3 coding DNA: TGTGCCAGCAGCCCCCCCCCGGGGGGGAACACTGAAGCTTTCTTT.